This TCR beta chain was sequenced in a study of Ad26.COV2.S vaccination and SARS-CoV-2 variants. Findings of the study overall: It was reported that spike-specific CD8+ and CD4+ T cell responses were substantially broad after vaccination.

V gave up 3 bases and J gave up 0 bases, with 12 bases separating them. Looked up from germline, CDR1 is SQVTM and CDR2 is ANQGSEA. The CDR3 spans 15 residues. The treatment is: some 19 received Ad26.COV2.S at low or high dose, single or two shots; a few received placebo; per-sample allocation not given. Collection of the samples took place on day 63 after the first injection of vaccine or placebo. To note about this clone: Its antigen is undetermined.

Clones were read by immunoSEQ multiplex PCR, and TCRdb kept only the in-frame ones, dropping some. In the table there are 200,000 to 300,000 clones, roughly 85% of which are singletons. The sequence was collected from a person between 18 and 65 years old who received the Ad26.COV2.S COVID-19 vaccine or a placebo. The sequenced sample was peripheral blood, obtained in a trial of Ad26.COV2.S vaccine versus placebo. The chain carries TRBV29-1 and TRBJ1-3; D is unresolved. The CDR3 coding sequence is TGCAGCGTTGAGCGGGAAGCATTCTCTGGAAACACCATATATTTT. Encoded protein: CSVEREAFSGNTIYF.